A single sample is the source of the 16 T cell receptor beta chains below, sequenced in a study of identical twins. In TCRdb, the 5' RACE reads were re-called with MiXCR into one record per CDR3 protein. The table has 1.5 million to 2 million distinct CDR3 sequences, around a third seen once. Sequenced input: cord blood. The receptors derive from a newborn girl in good health.

The rearrangement joins TRBV7-2 to TRBJ2-3; D is unclear. Per the germline V gene, CDR1 is SGHTA and CDR2 is FQGNSA. CDR3 length: 15 amino acids. The V and J ends lost 1 base and 4 bases respectively, with 12 bases between them. The CDR3 loop is CASSLVVSQADTQYF. Here the CDR3 DNA reads TGTGCCAGCAGCTTAGTCGTTTCGCAGGCAGATACGCAGTATTTT.

The gene calls are TRBV5-1 and TRBJ1-4, with D maybe TRBD1 (5 bases). The CDR3 extends over 13 amino acids. The V and J ends lost 10 bases and 6 bases respectively, with 16 bases between them. From germline, CDR1 is SGHRS and CDR2 YFSETQ. The CDR3 reads CADAREKDEKLFF. The CDR3, as DNA: TGCGCCGACGCCAGGGAGAAGGATGAAAAACTGTTTTTT.

V gene TRBV9 combines with J gene TRBJ2-6; tentatively, D is TRBD2 (5 bases). Trimming cost V 4 bases and J 0 bases, with 17 bases left between them. CDR1 and CDR2 (germline): SGDLS, YYNGEE. The CDR3 length is 18 residues. The CDR3 DNA is TGTGCCAGCAGCCTTAGACCCGGGATTAGCTCTGGGGCCAACGTCCTGACTTTC. Translated: CASSLRPGISSGANVLTF.

The V and J genes are TRBV13 and TRBJ2-5, with 8 bases fitting TRBD1. With the DNA end fitting TRBJ2-7 better, the J assignment may be wrong. Germline V gives CDR1 PRHDT, CDR2 FYEKMQ (reference sequence). The CDR3 loop spans 15 amino acids. This chain's CDR3 is CASSLGQGAVYEQYF. The CDR3 DNA sequence: TGTGCCAGCAGCTTAGGGCAGGGGGCCGTTTACGAGCAGTACTTC.

This clonotype was seen more than once but under ten times. The chain recombines TRBV7-9 with TRBJ1-2; D gene uncertain. CDR3 size: 12 residues. Trimming took 3 bases from V and 4 from J, leaving 6 bases between them. Germline V gene lookup returns CDR1 SEHNR and CDR2 FQNEAQ (reference sequence). The CDR3 here is CASSFISYGYTF. The DNA for the CDR3 is TGTGCCAGCAGCTTCATCAGCTATGGCTACACCTTC.

This clonotype was detected only a few times. This rearrangement joins TRBV7-9 to TRBJ1-1; D is unclear. With 5 bases removed from V and 8 bases from J, the gap between germline ends came to 12 bases. This CDR3 region has 12 residues. Germline lookup yields CDR1 SEHNR and CDR2 FQNEAQ (reference sequence). CDR3 DNA sequence: TGTGCCAGCAGCCCCAGACCCACCGAAGCTTTCTTT. Its translation: CASSPRPTEAFF.

This rearrangement joins TRBV5-1 to TRBJ2-1, with a tentative D call TRBD2 (6 bases). There are 16 residues in the CDR3. V was trimmed by 0 bases and J by 0 bases, leaving 10 bases between them. Looked up from germline, CDR1 is SGHRS and CDR2 is YFSETQ. The CDR3 DNA is TGCGCCAGCAGCTTGGGGGTCGGGAGCTCCTACAATGAGCAGTTCTTC. It encodes CASSLGVGSSYNEQFF.

This clonotype turned up a few times. The rearrangement uses TRBV5-5 and TRBJ2-7, with TRBD1 identical over 7 bases. Trimming removed 1 base from V and 1 base from J; junction bases left unmatched: 5. Germline CDR1 and CDR2: SGHKS and YYEKEE (reference sequence). This CDR3 has 15 amino acids. In DNA form, the CDR3 reads TGTGCCAGCAGCTTGAACAGGGGTCCTTCCTACGAGCAGTACTTC. Its protein product is CASSLNRGPSYEQYF.

This clonotype appeared many times. J is TRBJ2-3 and V is TRBV12-3 or TRBV12-4; no definite D call. V was trimmed by 6 bases and J by 3 bases, leaving 16 bases between them. The CDR3 totals 15 residues. CDR3 sequence: CASSLRGGRTDTQYF. The CDR3 coding sequence is TGTGCCAGCAGCTTACGTGGCGGACGAACAGATACGCAGTATTTT.

This clonotype was seen a handful of times. The chain uses TRBV6-2 or TRBV6-3 and TRBJ2-5; possible D gene TRBD1, 5 bases. With 5 bases removed from V and 2 bases from J, the gap between germline ends came to 15 bases. This CDR3 region has 15 residues. CDR1 is MNHEY, CDR2 SVGEGT, per germline. This CDR3 is CASSAPTDVQETQYF. CDR3 nucleotide sequence: TGTGCCAGCAGTGCCCCGACAGATGTACAAGAGACCCAGTACTTC.

The chain links TRBV3-1 to TRBJ2-3, with D possibly being TRBD1 (5 bases). Germline V gives CDR1 LGHDT, CDR2 YNNKEL (reference sequence). The ends were cut back, 1 base at V and 3 bases at J, with 11 bases in the middle. This CDR3 comprises 15 residues. The CDR3: CASSQVTGITDTQYF. As DNA, the CDR3 is TGTGCCAGCAGCCAAGTTACAGGCATTACAGATACGCAGTATTTT.

The chain recombines TRBV11-2 with TRBJ2-1; D call uncertain. Per germline, CDR1 SGHAT and CDR2 FQNNGV. The CDR3 runs 14 residues. V was pared by 5 bases and J by 4 bases, with 12 bases between. The CDR3 here is CASSGQVEYNEQFF. The CDR3 nucleotides are TGTGCCAGCAGCGGGCAGGTGGAATACAATGAGCAGTTCTTC.

The gene calls are TRBV30 and TRBJ2-5, with 11 bases that match TRBD1. The better agreement between TRBJ2-7 and the DNA end casts doubt on the J call. The CDR3 covers 13 residues. Germline V lookup: CDR1 GTSNPN, CDR2 SVGIG (reference sequence). CDR3 loop: CAWSVGQGAEQYF. The CDR3 DNA follows: TGTGCCTGGAGTGTCGGACAGGGGGCCGAGCAGTACTTC.

This clonotype was found a few times. The chain has TRBV20-1 and TRBJ1-5; D remains ambiguous. CDR3 length: 14 residues. CDR1 and CDR2 from the germline V gene are DFQATT and SNEGSKA (reference sequence). V lost 6 bases and J lost 3, with 15 bases in between. CDR3 nucleotides: TGCAGTGCAAAACAGCATATCTACAATCAGCCCCAGCATTTT. It specifies CSAKQHIYNQPQHF.

The chain carries TRBV4-2 and TRBJ2-7, with a tentative D call TRBD2 (6 bases). Germline CDR1 LGHNA, CDR2 YNFKEQ. The CDR3 contains 13 residues. Trimming took off 4 bases at V and 7 bases at J, with 14 bases between the two ends. DNA of the CDR3: TGTGCCAGCAGCCCCGGGACTCCCAATGAGCAGTACTTC. It specifies CASSPGTPNEQYF.

This clonotype was seen many times. The chain combines TRBV6-6 with TRBJ2-7; TRBD1 is a possible D gene (5 bases). This CDR3 comprises 16 residues. Per the germline V gene, CDR1 is MNHNY and CDR2 is SVGAGI (reference sequence). The ends were cut back, 0 bases at V and 3 bases at J, with 15 bases in the middle. CDR3 protein: CASSYSDNQKFYEQYF. CDR3 nucleotides: TGTGCCAGCAGTTACTCGGACAACCAAAAGTTCTACGAGCAGTACTTC.